Sequencing of this T cell receptor (beta chain) was carried out in a study of cytotoxic CD8 clonotypes in ibrutinib-treated CLL. About this clone itself: Antigen specificity is unknown.

Broader study findings: Public clonotypes occurred uncommonly; on treatment, they contracted or remained stable. T-cell clonality at baseline went above that of age-matched healthy donors and rose and fell with circulating CD8+ T-cell counts.

Repertoires were generated with immunoSEQ multiplex PCR, while TCRdb's copy carries only in-frame clones and drops some. The sample has some 150,000 clones; roughly 77% are singletons. Germline CDR1 reads LNHDA; CDR2 reads SQIVND (reference sequence). After removal of 7 bases from V and 3 bases from J, the junction contained 9 bases not matched to a gene. The CDR3 length is 15 residues. The chain couples TRBV19 to TRBJ2-1; TRBD1 matches 7 bases. This receptor was identified in a human donor with chronic lymphocytic leukemia. Sample: PBMCs, taken after 12 months of ibrutinib treatment. CDR3 nucleotide sequence: TGTGCCAGTAACTCAAGGGGGCAGTTCTACAATGAGCAGTTCTTC. Translated: CASNSRGQFYNEQFF.